The clone carrying this TCR beta chain was picked up one time. Antigen: not known. This entry comes from a study of post-analysis software for immune sequencing data. Study overall: Both relapsing-remitting and secondary progressive multiple sclerosis featured among the disease courses, as did progressive-relapsing multiple sclerosis.

General observations from the study: The study found significantly lower normalized Chao1 diversity in multiple sclerosis patients than in controls. Among four to six TRBV segments more frequent in patients than controls were TRBV5-6, TRBV5-1 and TRBV20-1.

Presence of unique molecular identifiers characterized the TCR beta cDNA libraries. TCRdb itself ran the PCR reads through MiXCR, one entry per CDR3 protein. The profile shows hundreds of thousands of distinct CDR3 sequences, about 57% of them singletons. The CDR3 runs 15 residues. The V end lost 5 bases, the J end lost 4 bases, and 12 bases lay between the germline ends. This receptor was taken from a girl between 5 and 17 years old with multiple sclerosis. V usage is TRBV12-3 or TRBV12-4 and J usage is TRBJ2-6; a possible D gene is TRBD2 (6 bases). The sample was blood. In DNA form, the CDR3 reads TGTGCCAGCAGTCTGCCGGCGGGGGGGGCCAACGTCCTGACTTTC. This gives the protein CASSLPAGGANVLTF.